This T cell receptor beta chain was recovered during a study of blood T cell repertoires in COVID-19 (TCRdb year 2020). Regarding the complete study: Samples from collaborators originated in the United States, Italy and Spain and spanned both the acute and convalescent phases of COVID-19. The material from the prospective study consisted of cDNA or gDNA derived from T cells, B-cell-depleted T cells, or PBMCs. Deeply sampled blood TCRbeta repertoires from subjects exposed to, actively infected with, or recovered from COVID-19 were included in the dataset. The repertoires were made available in a free public database intended to serve as a resource for research on the immune response to SARS-CoV-2. Samples came from the ongoing ImmuneRACE study (first 160 participants) plus 1,254 subjects from 6 global collaborators. A de-identified subject ID, COVID-19 status, age in years and sex were almost always included in the sample metadata. Where HLA class I and class II types were available, the types were taken from metadata supplied by the sample provider, not from assay-based typing.

Collaborating institutions collected whole blood in K2EDTA tubes following their own protocols. For TCRbeta analysis, collaborators shipped samples as frozen whole blood, isolated PBMCs, or DNA extracted from either of those sample types. There are 20 amino acids in the CDR3, from cysteine to phenylalanine inclusive. The entry retains the CDR3 DNA only, 60 bases that are in frame from base 1. Reading the germline V gene (reference sequence) gives CDR1 LNHNV and CDR2 YYDKDF. V is reduced by 0 bases and J by 2 bases, leaving a spacing of 26 bases between them. TCRbeta CDR3 regions were amplified from genomic DNA using the immunoSEQ Assay, a bias-controlled multiplex PCR. Per the authors' processing: Within the assay, amplification of reference gene primers was used to estimate how many nucleated cells each sample contained. Sequence reads were collapsed and filtered to measure the absolute abundance of every unique TCRbeta CDR3 rearrangement. For each sample, productive Simpson clonality was calculated as the square root of Simpson's diversity index across productive rearrangements. TCRdb took this table from immuneACCESS and kept in-frame rearrangements with V and J called. Such tables lack part of the clones; where checked against another copy, unresolved V genes explain under half of the gap, and the rest is unexplained. V and J calls and clone size are as listed in that table; D and trimming were resolved from the DNA. This sample holds hundreds of thousands of clones; roughly 80% were observed only once. Of the sample, around 3.9% is held by the ten largest clones.

Results and caveats for the whole study, not just this receptor: The quantity of clinical and demographic metadata differed by source and by participant and was supplied without curation.

For this clone: This receptor's antigen is unknown. Base qualities were left out, and no much larger clone turns up one base away.

The receptor was derived from a woman aged 45-60 years with active or convalescent COVID-19. The chain uses TRBV15 and TRBJ2-7; TRBD2 is possibly the D segment (9 matching bases). Sequenced material: peripheral blood. For the CDR3, the sequence is CATSRDRAGGLTSGAYEQYF. The bases are TGTGCCACCAGCAGAGATCGGGCAGGGGGCCTGACTAGCGGAGCCTACGAGCAGTACTTC.